The 17 T cell receptor beta chains below come from one sample, sequenced in a study of patients and donors after allogeneic stem cell transplantation. TCRdb ran MiXCR on the RT-PCR reads and lists one entry per CDR3 protein. The data hold approximately 38,000 distinct CDR3 sequences, with around a third observed a single time. Sequenced input: blood, either unsorted or a sorted T cell fraction (not recorded which). These receptors all come from a human donor who was either an allogeneic HSCT recipient or a stem cell or donor lymphocyte infusion donor (not recorded which). It is not recorded whose cells these are; they may come from a transplant donor.

This chain links TRBV4-1 with TRBJ2-7, with D hard to call. Germline CDR1 MGHRA, CDR2 YSYEKL. The CDR3 length is 13 residues. V was pared by 0 bases and J by 4 bases, with 7 bases between. The CDR3 DNA is TGCGCCAGCAGCCAAGATCCTGATTACGAGCAGTACTTC. Its protein is CASSQDPDYEQYF.

This chain links TRBV6-5 with TRBJ2-1; 10 bases match TRBD1. V lost 7 bases and J lost 6; bases outside the gene matches: 6. There are 14 residues in the CDR3. CDR1 is MNHEY, CDR2 SVGAGI, per germline. The CDR3: CASTTGTGANEQFF. The CDR3 DNA sequence: TGTGCCAGCACCACCGGGACAGGGGCCAATGAGCAGTTCTTC.

This sequence joins TRBV16 and TRBJ2-7, with 8 bases aligning to TRBD2. Trimming cost V 4 bases and J 4 bases; bases outside gene matches: 15. Per the germline V gene, CDR1 is KGHSY and CDR2 is FQNENV. This CDR3 comprises 17 residues. In nucleotides, the CDR3 is TGTGCCAGCAGCCCTCGGCCGGGACTAGAGATTGGTTACGAGCAGTACTTC. Its translation is CASSPRPGLEIGYEQYF.

The chain carries TRBV28 and TRBJ1-2; D gene uncertain. Germline V gene lookup returns CDR1 MDHEN and CDR2 SYDVKM. This CDR3 comprises 16 residues. Trimming took off 3 bases at V and 0 bases at J, with 14 bases between the two ends. The DNA of the CDR3 is TGTGCCAGCAGTTTCCCCGGGCAGGTTGCTAACTATGGCTACACCTTC. Protein product: CASSFPGQVANYGYTF.

There are many counts of this clonotype. This chain joins TRBV4-3 and TRBJ1-3, with no clear D. From germline, CDR1 is LGHNA and CDR2 YSLEER. The CDR3 runs 16 residues. V shed 3 bases and J shed 2 bases, with 14 bases lying between them. DNA of the CDR3: TGCGCCAGCAGCCAGGGTCGGAGGGTTGCTGGAAACACCATATATTTT. It yields the protein CASSQGRRVAGNTIYF.

The chain has TRBV4-1 and TRBJ1-3; TRBD1 might be the D (5 bases). Deletions cut 3 bases from V and 2 bases from J, with 8 bases between. The V gene's germline CDR1 is MGHRA and CDR2 YSYEKL. This CDR3 comprises 14 residues. The DNA for the CDR3 is TGCGCCAGCAGCCAGGGGGTCCCTGGAAACACCATATATTTT. It codes for CASSQGVPGNTIYF.

About this clonotype: At one end the junction does not follow the germline gene, possibly because of a read error. J is TRBJ1-6 and V is TRBV3-1, with 7 bases that match TRBD1. Germline V gene sequence: CDR1 LGHDT, CDR2 YNNKEL (reference sequence). The CDR3 covers 14 residues. CDR3 DNA sequence: TGTGCCAGCAGCCACGGGACAGTTAATACACCCCTCCACTTT. Translated, it gives CASSHGTVNTPLHF.

This clonotype was seen only a few times. The chain is built from TRBV7-2 and TRBJ2-5, with D possibly TRBD2 on 6 matching bases. The CDR3 extends over 16 amino acids. V was pared by 4 bases and J by 0 bases, with 15 bases between. Germline loops: CDR1 SGHTA, CDR2 FQGNSA. The CDR3 is CASSYLLAGYQETQYF. In DNA, the CDR3 is TGTGCCAGCAGCTACTTACTAGCAGGGTACCAAGAGACCCAGTACTTC.

This clonotype has a handful of counts. This rearrangement joins TRBV6-5 to TRBJ2-7; weak D call: TRBD1 (6 bases). Trimming shortened V by 3 bases and J by 4 bases, and 16 bases separated the two germline ends. The CDR3 consists of 15 residues. Germline V lookup: CDR1 MNHEY, CDR2 SVGAGI. The CDR3 DNA reads as TGTGCCAGCAGTTATTTCGGACAGCCCCAGTACGAGCAGTACTTC. This translates into CASSYFGQPQYEQYF.

V usage is TRBV12-3 or TRBV12-4 and J usage is TRBJ2-3; possible D gene TRBD1, 6 bases. Trimming left V 7 bases short and J 7 bases short, with 24 bases between. There are 16 residues in the CDR3. The CDR3 reads CASTLGHRDSGNTQYF. CDR3 nucleotides: TGTGCCAGCACTCTCGGGCACAGGGATTCGGGAAATACGCAGTATTTT.

This clonotype has a handful of counts. This chain joins TRBV29-1 and TRBJ1-2; D is unclear. CDR1 is SQVTM, CDR2 ANQGSEA, per germline. This CDR3 is 15 amino acids long. The germline V and J ends were trimmed by 7 bases and 6 bases, with 24 bases remaining between them. DNA of the CDR3: TGCAGCGCCGAAGCCCCGGGCCCGTCCGTCCATGGCTACACCTTC. This codes for CSAEAPGPSVHGYTF. Combining the CDR3 with reference TRBV29-1 and TRBJ1-2 gives the whole variable domain SAVISQKPSRDICQRGTSLTIQCQVDSQVTMMFWYRQQPGQSLTLIATANQGSEATYESGFVIDKFPISRPNLTFSTLTVSNMSPEDSSIYLCSAEAPGPSVHGYTFGSGTRLTVV.

This chain connects TRBV4-2 to TRBJ2-2; D gene uncertain. The CDR3 is 14 residues long. V gave up 4 bases and J gave up 1 base, with 7 bases separating them. Germline CDR1 and CDR2: LGHNA and YNFKEQ. The CDR3 loop reads CASSLQVNTGELFF. The CDR3 bases are TGTGCCAGCAGCCTACAAGTGAACACCGGGGAGCTGTTTTTT.

The chain combines TRBV5-1 with TRBJ2-7; 11 nucleotides line up with TRBD1. The CDR3 runs 15 residues. Germline V gene data show CDR1 as SGHRS and CDR2 as YFSETQ. Trimming removed 0 bases from V and 3 bases from J; junction bases left unmatched: 2. As DNA, the CDR3 is TGCGCCAGCAGCTTGGATGGGACAGGGGGCTACGAGCAGTACTTC. This encodes CASSLDGTGGYEQYF.

This chain connects TRBV10-3 to TRBJ2-1; D is perhaps TRBD2 (5 bases). V lost 7 bases and J lost 5, with 15 bases in between. The CDR3 is made up of 14 amino acids. CDR1 is ENHRY and CDR2 is SYGVKD in the germline V gene. CDR3 region: CAITSRDWDNEQFF. DNA for the CDR3: TGTGCCATCACCTCACGGGATTGGGACAATGAGCAGTTCTTC.

The chain joins TRBV28 to TRBJ2-7; 10 bases align to TRBD2. The CDR3 extends over 16 amino acids. Germline CDR1 is MDHEN and CDR2 is SYDVKM. V was pared by 3 bases and J by 0 bases, with 5 bases of the junction left unmatched. The chain's CDR3 is CASSFRLAGYSYEQYF. The CDR3 region has the DNA TGTGCCAGCAGTTTCCGACTAGCGGGTTACTCCTACGAGCAGTACTTC.

This clonotype came up a few times. The chain combines TRBV10-3 with TRBJ2-1, with 7 bases fitting TRBD2. With 4 bases clipped from V and 8 bases from J, the junction kept 8 bases outside the gene matches. The CDR3 consists of 14 residues. Looked up from germline, CDR1 is ENHRY and CDR2 is SYGVKD. The CDR3 spells CAISGLEGRDEQFF. The CDR3 nucleotides read TGTGCCATCAGTGGATTAGAAGGGAGGGATGAGCAGTTCTTC.

There are a few counts of this clonotype. This sequence joins TRBV28 and TRBJ1-4; D is possibly TRBD1 (5 bases). The CDR3 spans 15 residues. Trimming stripped 1 base from V and 5 bases from J, with 11 bases between. The germline V gene encodes CDR1 MDHEN and CDR2 SYDVKM. CDR3 region: CASSLSGTLNEKLFF. The CDR3 nucleotides read TGTGCCAGCAGTTTATCCGGGACCTTGAATGAAAAACTGTTTTTT. Full variable domain (rest looked up from reference TRBV28 and TRBJ1-4): DVKVTQSSRYLVKRTGEKVFLECVQDMDHENMFWYRQDPGLGLRLIYFSYDVKMKEKGDIPEGYSVSREKKERFSLILESASTNQTSMYLCASSLSGTLNEKLFFGSGTQLSVL.